This T cell receptor beta chain stems from a study of T cell repertoires in cytomegalovirus infection. Looking at the study overall: CMV infection and matching HLA type were both indicated by public TCR beta signatures.

Overall study findings and caveats: What dominated the ex vivo response were HLA-C-restricted CMV-specific TCR beta clonotypes. Of the TCR beta families, the public ones yielded a cumulative frequency that identified carriers of CMV plus the relevant HLA.

This clonotype was picked up many times. The antigen is not known. MiXCR was run by TCRdb on the reads, yielding one entry per CDR3 protein. The sample has fewer than 550,000 distinct CDR3 sequences, approximately 11% seen once. This CDR3 spans 15 amino acids. Germline CDR1 LNHDA, CDR2 SQIVND (reference sequence). The J segment lost 0 bases and the V segment lost 2 bases, leaving 4 bases of the junction unmatched. The V and J genes are TRBV19 and TRBJ2-7; TRBD1 agrees at 7 bases. The sequence derives from a human donor in good health (CMV status not recorded). Some clones in this sample may be carry-over from other donors' samples. Sequences were obtained from PBMCs. The CDR3 coding sequence is TGTGCCAGTAGTATAACAGGGGAACTCTCCTACGAGCAGTACTTC. It is translated as CASSITGELSYEQYF.